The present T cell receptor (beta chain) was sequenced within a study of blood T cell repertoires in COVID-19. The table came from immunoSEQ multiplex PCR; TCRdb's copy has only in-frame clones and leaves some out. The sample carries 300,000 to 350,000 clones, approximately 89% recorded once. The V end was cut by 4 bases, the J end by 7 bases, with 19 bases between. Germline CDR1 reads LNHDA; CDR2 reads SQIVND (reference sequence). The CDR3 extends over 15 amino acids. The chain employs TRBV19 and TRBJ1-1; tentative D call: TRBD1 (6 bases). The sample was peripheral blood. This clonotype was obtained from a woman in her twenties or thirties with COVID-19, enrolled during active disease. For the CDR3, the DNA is TGTGCCAGTAGTACGGGGGGTTCGGCGACAGGTGAAGCTTTCTTT. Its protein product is CASSTGGSATGEAFF.